A selection of T cell receptor beta chains follows, all from one sample in a study of long-term antiretroviral therapy in people with HIV. Data came from immunoSEQ multiplex PCR; TCRdb stores just in-frame clones and leaves some out. The table has roughly 42,000 clones, approximately 85% seen once. The specimen was unsorted PBMCs, collected 3.1 years after starting antiretroviral therapy. The receptors originated from a woman aged 45 to 65 with HIV. CDR3s include the opening cysteine and the closing phenylalanine or tryptophan. Each record gives: V gene, clone size, D gene, J gene, CDR3 DNA, CDR3 protein. D genes are given only for firm matches. Not every row has a clone size; where given, it reads once, few, many or a size class.

v_gene: TRBV7-2; abundance: few; d_gene: NA; j_gene: TRBJ1-5; CDR3nt: TGTGCCAGCAGCTTGGGACGACCGTACAATCAGCCCCAGCATTTT; CDR3aa: CASSLGRPYNQPQHF
v_gene: TRBV7-9; abundance: NA; d_gene: NA; j_gene: TRBJ2-7; CDR3nt: TGTGCCAGCAGCCCCCGGGTCTCCTACGAGCAGTACTTC; CDR3aa: CASSPRVSYEQYF
v_gene: TRBV4-1; abundance: NA; d_gene: TRBD1; j_gene: TRBJ2-2; CDR3nt: TGCGCCAGCAGCCAGGGACAGGGCTTTACCGGGGAGCTGTTTTTT; CDR3aa: CASSQGQGFTGELFF
v_gene: TRBV10-2; abundance: NA; d_gene: NA; j_gene: TRBJ2-1; CDR3nt: TGCGCCAGCCGTACCTACAATGAGCAGTTCTTC; CDR3aa: CASRTYNEQFF
v_gene: TRBV30; abundance: NA; d_gene: TRBD1; j_gene: TRBJ1-2; CDR3nt: TGTGCCTGGTCGGGACAGGGGGCGAAAGGCTATGGCTACACCTTC; CDR3aa: CAWSGQGAKGYGYTF
v_gene: TRBV29-1; abundance: NA; d_gene: NA; j_gene: TRBJ2-7; CDR3nt: TGCAGCGCTGAAGATTCGGACTACGAGCAGTACTTC; CDR3aa: CSAEDSDYEQYF
v_gene: TRBV6-5; abundance: NA; d_gene: TRBD1; j_gene: TRBJ1-4; CDR3nt: TGTGCCAGCAGTTACTCCCGGGACAGGCCTGAAAAACTGTTTTTT; CDR3aa: CASSYSRDRPEKLFF
v_gene: TRBV19; abundance: NA; d_gene: NA; j_gene: TRBJ1-5; CDR3nt: TGTGCCAGTAGTAATTCACCGGGACGGAGGATCAATCAGCCCCAGCATTTT; CDR3aa: CASSNSPGRRINQPQHF
v_gene: TRBV5-6; abundance: NA; d_gene: TRBD2; j_gene: TRBJ2-2; CDR3nt: TGTGCCACCAATCGGGGGGCGAACACCGGGGAGCTGTTTTTT; CDR3aa: CATNRGANTGELFF
v_gene: TRBV5-5; abundance: once; d_gene: TRBD1; j_gene: TRBJ2-1; CDR3nt: TGTGCCAGCAGCTTGACTCCCGGGACAGGGTACTACAATGAGCAGTTCTTC; CDR3aa: CASSLTPGTGYYNEQFF
v_gene: TRBV2; abundance: NA; d_gene: TRBD1; j_gene: TRBJ2-2; CDR3nt: TGTGCCAGCAGTGACGGGACAGGGGGCACCGGGGAGCTGTTTTTT; CDR3aa: CASSDGTGGTGELFF
v_gene: TRBV7-2; abundance: few; d_gene: TRBD1; j_gene: TRBJ2-7; CDR3nt: TGTGCCAGCAGCCCAAGGACAGGGTGGGAGCAGTACTTC; CDR3aa: CASSPRTGWEQYF
v_gene: TRBV29-1; abundance: NA; d_gene: TRBD2; j_gene: TRBJ2-1; CDR3nt: TGCAGCGGGCAGGGTAGCGGGGGCAATGAGCAGTTCTTC; CDR3aa: CSGQGSGGNEQFF
v_gene: TRBV19; abundance: NA; d_gene: NA; j_gene: TRBJ2-3; CDR3nt: TGTGCCAGTAGTGCGACCACAGATACGCAGTATTTT; CDR3aa: CASSATTDTQYF
v_gene: TRBV5-1; abundance: once; d_gene: NA; j_gene: TRBJ2-5; CDR3nt: TGCGCCAGCAGCTTGGGGGGGGGCATCCAAGAGACCCAGTACTTC; CDR3aa: CASSLGGGIQETQYF
v_gene: TRBV6-5; abundance: NA; d_gene: NA; j_gene: TRBJ1-2; CDR3nt: TGTGCCGCCAAGGGCGCCTATGGCTACACCTTC; CDR3aa: CAAKGAYGYTF
v_gene: TRBV5-4; abundance: few; d_gene: NA; j_gene: TRBJ2-2; CDR3nt: TGTGCCAGCAGCTTCGGCGGGCCCGGGGAGCTGTTTTTT; CDR3aa: CASSFGGPGELFF
v_gene: TRBV5-1; abundance: NA; d_gene: NA; j_gene: TRBJ2-1; CDR3nt: TGCGCCAGCAGCTTGCAAGGGAACTCCCACAATGAGCAGTTCTTC; CDR3aa: CASSLQGNSHNEQFF
v_gene: TRBV11-3; abundance: NA; d_gene: NA; j_gene: TRBJ1-1; CDR3nt: TGTGCCAGCAGCTTATCCGGTGCCAGTTACACTGAAGCTTTCTTT; CDR3aa: CASSLSGASYTEAFF
v_gene: TRBV5-6; abundance: NA; d_gene: TRBD1; j_gene: TRBJ1-1; CDR3nt: TGTGCCAGCAGCACCAGGGGGATCTGGGGACCAAACACTGAAGCTTTCTTT; CDR3aa: CASSTRGIWGPNTEAFF
v_gene: TRBV7-8; abundance: NA; d_gene: TRBD1; j_gene: TRBJ1-5; CDR3nt: TGTGCCAGCAGCTTATCAGGGGGCACACCCCAGCATTTT; CDR3aa: CASSLSGGTPQHF
v_gene: TRBV7-9; abundance: NA; d_gene: TRBD1; j_gene: TRBJ1-1; CDR3nt: TGTGCCAGCAGCTCCTCGGGACAGGGGAGAGATAGAATAGCTTTCTTT; CDR3aa: CASSSSGQGRDRIAFF